Detailed here is one T cell receptor (beta chain). Clones were read by immunoSEQ multiplex PCR, and TCRdb kept only the in-frame ones, dropping some. The sample yields some 230,000 clones, roughly 90% seen once. These data are taken from a study of blood T cell repertoires in COVID-19. This clonotype originated in a man aged 25 to 40 who had recovered from COVID-19. The sample taken for sequencing was peripheral blood.

The CDR3 nucleotides read TGTGCCAGCAGCTTGGGAGGGACAGGGGGCCGAACTGAAGCTTTCTTT. Translated, it gives CASSLGGTGGRTEAFF. V and J are TRBV5-6 and TRBJ1-1, with 12 bases aligning to TRBD1. The CDR3 loop spans 16 amino acids. Trimming took 0 bases from V and 5 from J; bases not matched to a gene: 5. Germline loops: CDR1 SGHDT, CDR2 YYEEEE. The full variable domain, completed using reference TRBV5-6 and TRBJ1-1, is DAGVTQSPTHLIKTRGQQVTLRCSPKSGHDTVSWYQQALGQGPQFIFQYYEEEERQRGNFPDRFSGHQFPNYSSELNVNALLLGDSALYLCASSLGGTGGRTEAFFGQGTRLTVV.